This section outlines one TCR beta chain sequence together with its context. Germline V lookup: CDR1 SGHVS, CDR2 FNYEAQ. The CDR3 totals 15 residues. The V segment lost 5 bases and the J segment 3 bases; nucleotides outside the gene matches: 9. As processed by the authors: Estimation of nucleated cell counts was performed using reference gene primer amplification. Method: immunoSEQ multiplex PCR; TCRdb's copy keeps in-frame clones and lacks some. V and J calls and clone size come straight from that table; D and trimming were deduced from the DNA. The data hold around 85,000 clones, with around 88% observed a single time. The data belong to a study of blood T cell repertoires in COVID-19. Study summary: Specimens from acute and convalescent COVID-19 originated in the United States, Italy and Spain. The cDNA or gDNA used as material had been derived from T cells, B-cell-depleted T cells, or PBMCs.

The sequence was obtained from a man in his fifties or sixties with acute or convalescent COVID-19. This chain joins TRBV7-6 and TRBJ1-1; TRBD1 aligns across 7 bases. Sequencing input: peripheral blood. In DNA, the CDR3 is TGTGCCAGCAGCGGTGGGACAGCCGGGGACACTGAAGCTTTCTTT. It translates to CASSGGTAGDTEAFF.